These 2 T cell receptor beta chains came from one sample sequenced in a study of post-analysis software for immune sequencing data. Findings and caveats of the study: Patients had higher frequencies than controls of roughly five TRBV segments, including TRBV5-6, TRBV5-1 and TRBV20-1.

These receptors have no identified antigens. Unique molecular identifiers featured in each of the TCR beta cDNA libraries. A single record per CDR3 protein comes from TCRdb applying MiXCR to the PCR reads. The data hold 750,000 to 900,000 distinct CDR3 sequences, with around 46% observed a single time. The sample consisted of blood. Receptors were obtained from a girl aged 5-17 years with multiple sclerosis.

CDR3: CASSYSLAGGLAMAEQFF. The CDR3 DNA reads TGTGCCAGCAGTTACTCGCTAGCGGGAGGGCTTGCTATGGCCGAGCAGTTCTTC. The chain combines TRBV6-2 or TRBV6-3 with TRBJ2-1; 12 bases map to TRBD2. Per the germline V gene, CDR1 is MNHEY and CDR2 is SVGEGT. V was pared by 0 bases and J by 10 bases, with 13 bases of the junction left unmatched. CDR3 size: 18 residues.

V gene TRBV20-1 combines with J gene TRBJ1-3, with D hard to call. The CDR3 is 11 residues long. The V gene's germline CDR1 is DFQATT and CDR2 SNEGSKA (reference sequence). V was clipped by 3 bases and J by 4 bases, with 4 bases between them. The CDR3, as DNA: TGCAGTGCTAGTTCCGGAAACACCATATATTTT. Translation gives CSASSGNTIYF.